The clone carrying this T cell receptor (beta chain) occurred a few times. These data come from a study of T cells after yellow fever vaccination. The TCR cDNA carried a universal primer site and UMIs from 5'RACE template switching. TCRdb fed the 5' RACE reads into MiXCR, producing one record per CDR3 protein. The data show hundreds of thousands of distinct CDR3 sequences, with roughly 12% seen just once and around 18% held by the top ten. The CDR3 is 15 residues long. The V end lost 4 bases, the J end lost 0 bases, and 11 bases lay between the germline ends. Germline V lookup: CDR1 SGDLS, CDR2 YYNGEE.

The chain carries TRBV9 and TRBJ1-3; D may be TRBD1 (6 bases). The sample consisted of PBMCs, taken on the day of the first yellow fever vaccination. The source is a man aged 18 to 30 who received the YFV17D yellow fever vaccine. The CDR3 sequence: CASSPKTGSGNTIYF. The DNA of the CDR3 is TGTGCCAGCAGCCCCAAGACAGGCTCTGGAAACACCATATATTTT.